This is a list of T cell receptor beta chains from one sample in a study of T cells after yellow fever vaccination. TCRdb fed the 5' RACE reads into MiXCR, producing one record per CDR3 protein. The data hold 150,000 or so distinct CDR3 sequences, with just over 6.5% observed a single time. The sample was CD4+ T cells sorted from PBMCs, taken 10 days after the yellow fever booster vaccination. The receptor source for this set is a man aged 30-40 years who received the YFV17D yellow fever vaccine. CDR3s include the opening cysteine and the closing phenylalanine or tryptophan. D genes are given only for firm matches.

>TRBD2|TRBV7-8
CASSKGLAGVNAYEQYF
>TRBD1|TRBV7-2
CASSRGQGASEQFF
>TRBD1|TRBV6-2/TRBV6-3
CASSGGQGWGEQFF
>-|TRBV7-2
CASSPATIGPPRTLNTEAFF
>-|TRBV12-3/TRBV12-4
CASTFAGESYEQYF
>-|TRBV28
CASSLGVRDLREQYF
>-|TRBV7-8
CASSEPPVGATDTQYF
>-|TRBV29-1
CSAALGGQETQYF
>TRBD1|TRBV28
CASTSPGQTFAGELFF
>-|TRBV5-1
CASSFTGTYNEQFF
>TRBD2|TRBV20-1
CSARKLAGGADTQYF
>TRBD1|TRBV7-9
CASTQGTGQKETQYF
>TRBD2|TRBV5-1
CASSLLAGGPDTQYF
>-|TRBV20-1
CSATRLRTMSTDTQYF
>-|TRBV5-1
CASPPWGDQPQHF
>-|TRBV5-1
CASSLEATLAQYF
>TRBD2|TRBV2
CASSGGGLAGQETQYF
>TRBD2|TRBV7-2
CASSVRLARPPYEQYF
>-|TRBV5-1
CASRRVEGKETQYF
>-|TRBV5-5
CASSLVDSRGYEQYF
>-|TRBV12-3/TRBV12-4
CASSFGGSKNIQYF
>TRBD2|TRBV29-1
CSETSGGTDTQYF
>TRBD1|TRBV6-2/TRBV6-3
CASSYQQGLRTDTQYF
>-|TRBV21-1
CASSRTQGETYEQYF
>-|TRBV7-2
CASRRTAFEAFF
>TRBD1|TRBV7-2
CASRTDRGHNSPLHF
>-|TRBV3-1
CASSPYSGFGTDTQYF
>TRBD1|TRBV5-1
CASSLAPTGQGYNEQFF
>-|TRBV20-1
CSASTGSETQYF
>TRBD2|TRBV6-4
CASSERPLTSGFFEANVLTF
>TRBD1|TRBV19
CASSARDRGNYGYTF
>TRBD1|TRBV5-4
CASSFGQGPSDEQFF
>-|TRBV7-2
CASSLFGNYEQYF
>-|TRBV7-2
CASSLDTGANVLTF
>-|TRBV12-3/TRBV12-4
CASSFGGNYEQYF
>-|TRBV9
CASSGQGKGTQETQYF
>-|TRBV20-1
CSAREGTLNTEAFF
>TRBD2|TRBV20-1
CSARVGTSGRLLDEQYF
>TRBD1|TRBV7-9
CASSKQGARNTGELFF
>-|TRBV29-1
CSVVPVTDTQYF
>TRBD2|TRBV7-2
CASSSTLAGWETQYF
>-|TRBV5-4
CASRHQGSEAFF
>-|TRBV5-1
CASRDDPQETQYF
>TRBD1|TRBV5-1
CASSASGTGSYEQYF
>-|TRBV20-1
CSARDLLRGGTEAFF
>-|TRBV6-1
CASNERAGSTDTQYF
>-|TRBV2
CASNSPPGELFF
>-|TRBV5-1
CASNGGTTDTQYF
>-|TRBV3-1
CASSQDPRLQRGTGELFF
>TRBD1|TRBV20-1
CSAPADRGRYGYTF
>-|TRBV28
CASSLRQSRRSTDTQYF